Shown below are 2 T cell receptor beta chains from a single sample sequenced in a study of blood T cell repertoires in COVID-19 (TCRdb year 2020). The method behind the library was the immunoSEQ multiplex PCR assay. In TCRdb, the immuneACCESS table is reduced to in-frame sequences with V and J assigned. These tables do not hold every clone; where another copy was compared, an unresolved V gene accounts for under half, and the others remain unexplained. The sample yields over 250,000 clones; over 75% were counted once. 0.9% to 1.2% of the sample is taken by the ten largest. Sample: PBMCs or T cells enriched from blood (not recorded which). These receptors came from a woman aged 25 to 39 who had recovered from COVID-19.

The chain combines TRBV19 with TRBJ2-1, with D tentatively TRBD2 (6 bases). Trimming removed 4 bases at V and 4 bases at J, with 17 bases between. Germline CDR1 and CDR2: LNHDA and SQIVND (reference sequence). The CDR3 runs to 16 residues. CDR3 nucleotide sequence: TGTGCCAGTAGTACTCTGGGGTGGACTATTTACAATGAGCAGTTCTTC. This gives the protein CASSTLGWTIYNEQFF.

The rearrangement links TRBV12-2 to TRBJ2-2; TRBD2, the D gene given by the table, was not confirmed from the DNA. TRBV12-2 is a pseudogene. The CDR3 runs to 17 residues. This CDR3 is CASRLAQLAGVTGELFF. DNA of the CDR3: TGTGCAAGTCGCTTAGCGCAACTAGCGGGAGTCACCGGGGAGCTGTTTTTT.